These 3 T cell receptor beta chains share one sample of origin, sequenced in a study of quantifying T cell responses using KT2 cells. Study as a whole: TCR alpha and beta constant-region primers primed reverse transcription of RNA.

An oligo carrying a UMI was ligated to the cDNA 3' end. An equimolar mix of RC1.1 and RC1.2 primed the beta chain across TRBC1 and TRBC2. TCRdb processed the UMI-ligation and nested PCR reads anew with MiXCR; each CDR3 protein has one entry. In the table there are 60,000 or so distinct CDR3 sequences, about 12% of which are singletons. What was sequenced was PBMCs spiked with cells of the T cell clone KT2. These receptors were collected from a human donor.

The chain joins TRBV12-3 or TRBV12-4 to TRBJ2-7; D not certain. The CDR3 has 14 residues. V lost 5 bases to trimming and J lost 6 bases, with 17 bases between them. As DNA, the CDR3 is TGTGCCAGCAGTCTGTCAACTGAAGCCTTCGAGCAGTACTTC. Residues: CASSLSTEAFEQYF.

This clonotype was seen only a few times. This chain uses TRBV12-3 or TRBV12-4 with TRBJ1-2, with D unclear. V was pared by 4 bases and J by 4 bases, with 10 bases between. This CDR3 has 13 amino acids. The CDR3 nucleotides are TGTGCCAGCAGTTCGGCCACCTTCTATGGCTACACCTTC. Its translation: CASSSATFYGYTF.

This rearrangement joins TRBV15 to TRBJ1-1; D ambiguous. V was clipped by 4 bases and J by 0 bases, with 6 bases between them. CDR1 and CDR2 (germline): LNHNV, YYDKDF (reference sequence). The CDR3 runs to 13 residues. CDR3 DNA sequence: TGTGCCACCAGCAAGGGCATGAACACTGAAGCTTTCTTT. It is translated as CATSKGMNTEAFF.